This T cell receptor beta chain was identified during a study of blood T cell repertoires in COVID-19. The CDR3 sequence is 15 residues long. The V gene's germline CDR1 is SGHTA and CDR2 FQGNSA. Trimming cost V 6 bases and J 3 bases; bases outside gene matches: 11. Per the original methods: Using reference gene primer amplification, nucleated cell counts were estimated. Only in-frame clones appear in the TCRdb table, and some are missing; sequencing was by immunoSEQ multiplex PCR. The DNA gave D and trimming, while V, J and clone size come from that table. The repertoire includes 200,000 to 250,000 clones, approximately 80% of them detected once, and about 20% sits in the top ten.

This sequence originates from a man aged 25-45 years with active or convalescent COVID-19. The V call is TRBV7-2, the J call TRBJ2-7, with 7 bases fitting TRBD1. The sample comprised peripheral blood. The CDR3 nucleotides read TGTGCCAGCAGTTTTACAGGGGTAGCAATCTACGAGCAGTACTTC. As protein: CASSFTGVAIYEQYF.